These T cell receptor beta chains were read from a single sample in a study of shared clonotypes between healthy human individuals. Repertoires were generated with immunoSEQ multiplex PCR, while TCRdb's copy carries only in-frame clones and drops some. The sample has approximately 2,200,000 clones, about 93% seen once. Sequenced: naive CD8+ T cells from PBMCs. The receptors shown here come from a man aged 18 to 30 in good health. Some clones in this sample may be carry-over from other donors' samples. Each CDR3 is given with its conserved first and last residue. Each record gives: D gene, clone size, J gene, V gene, CDR3 DNA, CDR3 protein. A D gene is named only where the DNA matches it firmly. Size values are once, few and many counts, or a class for expanded clones, and some rows have none.

TRBD2	-	TRBJ2-3	TRBV7-9	TGTGCCAGCAGCTTAGGCGATTGGGCTAGCGGGAGAGGGCATACGCAGTATTTT	CASSLGDWASGRGHTQYF
-	-	TRBJ2-7	TRBV11-2	TGTGCCAGCAGCTTAGAACAGGCTCCAAGCTCCTACGAGCAGTACTTC	CASSLEQAPSSYEQYF
-	-	TRBJ2-3	TRBV9	TGTGCCAGCGGCCTGGAGGGCGGGACAGATACGCAGTATTTT	CASGLEGGTDTQYF
-	-	TRBJ2-7	TRBV5-6	TGTGCCAGCAGCCCGGGTGGACAGGAGGGACCTTTCTCCTACGAGCAGTACTTC	CASSPGGQEGPFSYEQYF
-	-	TRBJ1-2	TRBV11-2	TGTGCCAGCAGCGGAACCTCCTTAGCTAACTATGGCTACACCTTC	CASSGTSLANYGYTF
TRBD1	-	TRBJ1-1	TRBV6-5	TGTGCCAGCAGTTCCGGACAGGGCTACATGAACACTGAAGCTTTCTTT	CASSSGQGYMNTEAFF
TRBD2	-	TRBJ2-4	TRBV5-1	TGCGCCAGCAGCTTGGCGGGGGGTCCCACCAAAAACATTCAGTACTTC	CASSLAGGPTKNIQYF
-	-	TRBJ2-7	TRBV28	TGTGCCAGCAGTTTTACCGGGGGGCGCGCCCACGAGCAGTACTTC	CASSFTGGRAHEQYF
-	-	TRBJ2-7	TRBV5-1	TGCGCCAGCAGCTTGGGGCGGGTACAAGCATACGAGCAGTACTTC	CASSLGRVQAYEQYF
-	-	TRBJ1-2	TRBV5-4	TGTGCCAGCAGCTGGAACCAGGGCGGCGATGGCTACACCTTC	CASSWNQGGDGYTF
-	once	TRBJ2-1	TRBV15	TGTGCCACCAGCACGTCGGTCGGGGGCTACAATGAGCAGTTCTTC	CATSTSVGGYNEQFF
-	-	TRBJ1-2	TRBV5-6	TGTGCCAGCAGCTTGGGCCAGGGAAGTGGCTACACCTTC	CASSLGQGSGYTF
TRBD2	-	TRBJ2-3	TRBV4-3	TGCGCCAGCAGCCAAGCGTGGCCTAGCGGGAGCACAGATACGCAGTATTTT	CASSQAWPSGSTDTQYF
-	few	TRBJ1-1	TRBV19	TGTGCCAGTAGTTTCTTGCAATTCGCTTTCTTT	CASSFLQFAFF
-	-	TRBJ2-1	TRBV6-5	TGTGCCAGCAGTTATAGGGGGGCCTACAATGAGCAGTTCTTC	CASSYRGAYNEQFF
-	-	TRBJ2-1	TRBV19	TGTGCCAGTTCGGCTAGTTACAATGAGCAGTTCTTC	CASSASYNEQFF
TRBD2	-	TRBJ2-1	TRBV9	TGTGCCAGCAGCTCCCACGCAGGACTAGCGGGAGAGTTGGGGAATGAGCAGTTCTTC	CASSSHAGLAGELGNEQFF
TRBD1	-	TRBJ2-1	TRBV27	TGTGCCAGCAGTTTCACACAGGGGGCTGGGGAGCAGTTCTTC	CASSFTQGAGEQFF
-	-	TRBJ1-2	TRBV5-5	TGTGCCAGCAGCTTGGGCCAGGGGAGTGGCTACACCTTC	CASSLGQGSGYTF
TRBD2	-	TRBJ2-1	TRBV2	TGTGCCAGCGGGGGACTAGCGGGGGACAATGAGCAGTTCTTC	CASGGLAGDNEQFF
-	-	TRBJ1-1	TRBV11-2	TGTGCCAGCAGCCCGATTGGGCAGGGGATGGAAGCTTTCTTT	CASSPIGQGMEAFF
TRBD2	-	TRBJ2-1	TRBV13	TGTGCCAGCAGCTTTTTCGGACTAGCGTTAGACAATGAGCAGTTCTTC	CASSFFGLALDNEQFF
-	-	TRBJ1-1	TRBV29-1	TGCAGCGTCGCGGACTCAGGAGCTGAAGCTTTCTTT	CSVADSGAEAFF
TRBD1	once	TRBJ2-1	TRBV6-1	TGTGCCAGCAGACCCGGACAGGGATCCGGCAATGAGCAGTTCTTC	CASRPGQGSGNEQFF